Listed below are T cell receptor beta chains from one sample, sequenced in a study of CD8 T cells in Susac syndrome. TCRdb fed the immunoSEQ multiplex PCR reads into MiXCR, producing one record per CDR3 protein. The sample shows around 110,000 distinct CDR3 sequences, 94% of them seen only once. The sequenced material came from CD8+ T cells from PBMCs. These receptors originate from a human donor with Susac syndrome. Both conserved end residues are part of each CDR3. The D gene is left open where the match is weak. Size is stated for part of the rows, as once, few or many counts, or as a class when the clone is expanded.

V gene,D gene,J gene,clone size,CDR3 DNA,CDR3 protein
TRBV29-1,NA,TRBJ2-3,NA,TGCAGCGTTGGTGGCGGGAACCGCACAGATACGCAGTATTTT,CSVGGGNRTDTQYF
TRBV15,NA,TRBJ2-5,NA,TGTGCCACCAGCATGCTCGCGGGGTTAGAGACCCAGTACTTC,CATSMLAGLETQYF
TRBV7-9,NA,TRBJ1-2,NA,TGTGCCAGCAGCACTGGCGGGACGGTACTTTCTGGCTACACCTTC,CASSTGGTVLSGYTF
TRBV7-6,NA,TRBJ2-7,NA,TGTGCCAGCAGCCCCAGCAGGGACGAGCAGTACTTC,CASSPSRDEQYF
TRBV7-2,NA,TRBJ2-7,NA,TGTGCCAGCAGCTCCAGGGAGTACGAGCAGTACTTC,CASSSREYEQYF
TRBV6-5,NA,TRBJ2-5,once,TGTGCCAGCAGTAACCTACTAGTGTGCTGGACCCAGTACTTC,CASSNLLVCWTQYF
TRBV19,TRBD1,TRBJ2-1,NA,TGTGCCAGTAGTACAGGGGGCTCCTACAATGAGCAGTTCTTC,CASSTGGSYNEQFF
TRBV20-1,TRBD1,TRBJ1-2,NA,TGCAGTGCCCGGACAGGGGGTGAAGGCTACACCTTC,CSARTGGEGYTF
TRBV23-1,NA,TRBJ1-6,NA,TGCGCCAGCCCGAGCTCCTATAATTCACCCCTCCACTTT,CASPSSYNSPLHF
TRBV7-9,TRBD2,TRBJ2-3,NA,TGTGCCAGCAGCTTAAGCGGGGCCGGCACAGATACGCAGTATTTT,CASSLSGAGTDTQYF
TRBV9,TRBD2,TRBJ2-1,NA,TGTGCCAGCAGCGTAGGACTAGCGGTTTACAATGAGCAGTTCTTC,CASSVGLAVYNEQFF
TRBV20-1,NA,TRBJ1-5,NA,TGCAGTGCCTCGCCGGGGTTGAGCAATCAGCCCCAGCATTTT,CSASPGLSNQPQHF
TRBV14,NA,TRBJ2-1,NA,TGTGCCAGCAGCCCCTGGAACCACAATGAGCAGTTCTTC,CASSPWNHNEQFF
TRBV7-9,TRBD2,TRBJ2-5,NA,TGTGCCAGCAGCTTAGGAGCGGGGCCCTCCCAAGACCAGTACTTC,CASSLGAGPSQDQYF
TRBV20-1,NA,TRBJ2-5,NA,TGCAGTGCTAGAGACGATAAACAAGAGACCCAGTACTTC,CSARDDKQETQYF
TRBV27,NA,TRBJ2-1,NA,TGTGCCAGCAGTTTATCGATGGGGGGAAATGAGCAGTTCTTC,CASSLSMGGNEQFF
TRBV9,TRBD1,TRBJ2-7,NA,TGTGCCAGCAGCCTGTGGACAGGGCAAGAGCAGTACTTC,CASSLWTGQEQYF
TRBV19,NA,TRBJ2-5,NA,TGTGCCAGTAGTCACGATGGGGAGACCCAGTACTTC,CASSHDGETQYF
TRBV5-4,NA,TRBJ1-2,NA,TGTGCCAGCAGCTTGGAGGGATACAACTATGGCTACACCTTC,CASSLEGYNYGYTF
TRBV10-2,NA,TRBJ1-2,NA,TGCGCCAGCAGTGACTCCGGACAAACTAGGGATGGCTACACCTTC,CASSDSGQTRDGYTF
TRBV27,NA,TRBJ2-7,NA,TGTGCCAGCAGTTTATCTCGAGGTACCGCCTCCTACGAGCAGTACTTC,CASSLSRGTASYEQYF
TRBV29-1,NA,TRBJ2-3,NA,TGCAGCGTTGTAAGTCAGGTGGACGTTACGTTACGCACAGATACGCAGTATTTT,CSVVSQVDVTLRTDTQYF
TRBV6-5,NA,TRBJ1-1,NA,TGTGCCAGCAGTTACGGGACCCAGGACACTGAAGCTTTCTTT,CASSYGTQDTEAFF
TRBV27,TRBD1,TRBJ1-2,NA,TGTGCCAGCAGTTTTTTAGACCCACGGGACAGGACTAACTATGGCTACACCTTC,CASSFLDPRDRTNYGYTF
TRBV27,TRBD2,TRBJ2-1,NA,TGTGCCAGCCGCTTAGGGGCGGGGGGGCTTAATGAGCAGTTCTTC,CASRLGAGGLNEQFF
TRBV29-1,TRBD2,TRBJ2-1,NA,TGCAGCGTTGAATTTGGGGCTAGCGGGGGGGCCGCCAGGGTCTTC,CSVEFGASGGAARVF
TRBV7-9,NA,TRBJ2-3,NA,TGTGCCAGCAGCACCCGAAGGGTAGATACGCAGTATTTT,CASSTRRVDTQYF
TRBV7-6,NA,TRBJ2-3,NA,TGTGCCAGCAGCGAGAGGACAGAGGCCTACACAGATACGCAGTATTTT,CASSERTEAYTDTQYF
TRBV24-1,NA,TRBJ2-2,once,TGTGCCACCGGGGAGGCGGGCACCGGGGAGCTGTTTTTT,CATGEAGTGELFF
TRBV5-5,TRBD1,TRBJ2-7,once,TGTGCCAGCAGCTGGACAGGGAGGATGCAGGAGCAGTACTTC,CASSWTGRMQEQYF
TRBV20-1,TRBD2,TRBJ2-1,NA,TGCAGTGCTAGGATGACTAGCGGGGGGGACAATGAGCAGTTCTTC,CSARMTSGGDNEQFF
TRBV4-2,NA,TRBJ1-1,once,TGTGCCAGCAGCCAAGAATCAGGGTCGGGAACTGAAGCTTTCTTT,CASSQESGSGTEAFF